This T cell receptor beta chain was recovered during a study of blood T cell repertoires in COVID-19. Germline CDR1 and CDR2: MDHEN and SYDVKM. This CDR3 has 14 residues. The trim removed 7 bases at V and 0 bases at J, leaving 6 bases unmatched. Repertoires were generated with immunoSEQ multiplex PCR, while TCRdb's copy carries only in-frame clones and drops some. Here the sample spans some 120,000 clones, approximately 80% being singletons. The J gene is TRBJ2-7, the V gene TRBV28, with 7 positions matching TRBD2. The sequenced sample was peripheral blood. This receptor was identified in a human donor in a cohort sampled during active COVID-19. Here the CDR3 reads CASTMGGISYEQYF. For the CDR3, the DNA is TGTGCCAGCACCATGGGGGGGATCTCCTACGAGCAGTACTTC.